The 22 T cell receptor beta chains listed next were all sequenced from one sample in a study of control samples from healthy donors and cancer patients. Assay: immunoSEQ multiplex PCR; the TCRdb copy retains only in-frame clones and omits some. The sample lists about 86,000 clones, 85% to 90% seen once, with 8.5% to 10% in the top ten. The sequenced material came from PBMCs. The receptors stem from a woman aged 45 to 65 with colorectal cancer.

The CDR3 loop is CASSLDGQLYGYTF. The DNA for the CDR3 is TGTGCCAGCAGCTTAGACGGACAGTTATATGGCTACACCTTC. This sequence joins TRBV5-5 and TRBJ1-2, with D tentatively TRBD1 (6 bases). The CDR3 consists of 14 residues. The V and J ends lost 2 bases and 5 bases respectively, with 13 bases between them. CDR1 and CDR2 (germline): SGHKS, YYEKEE (reference sequence).

J is TRBJ2-1 and V is TRBV7-8; maybe TRBD2 (6 bases). This CDR3 spans 15 amino acids. Trimming removed 2 bases from V and 9 bases from J, with 17 bases in between. CDR1 is SGHVS and CDR2 is FQNEAQ in the germline V gene. The CDR3 nucleotides are TGTGCCAGCAGCTTATCGACGGGTATGGGGGGTGAGCAGTTCTTC. As protein: CASSLSTGMGGEQFF.

The CDR3 reads CASRASGVYVLVSNQPQHF. For the CDR3, the DNA is TGTGCCAGCAGGGCGTCAGGGGTTTATGTTTTAGTTAGCAATCAGCCCCAGCATTTT. The gene calls are TRBV28 and TRBJ1-5, with D possibly being TRBD1 (6 bases). The CDR3 extends over 19 amino acids. The V and J ends lost 6 bases and 0 bases respectively, with 24 bases between them. Per germline, CDR1 MDHEN and CDR2 SYDVKM.

The rearrangement joins TRBV6-1 to TRBJ1-3; D unresolved. Looked up from germline, CDR1 is MNHNS and CDR2 is SASEGT. This CDR3 has 16 residues. V lost 2 bases and J lost 0, with 11 bases in between. The CDR3 sequence: CASSESLLGSGNTIYF. CDR3 sequence (DNA): TGTGCCAGCAGTGAAAGTTTGCTTGGCTCTGGAAACACCATATATTTT.

The genes are TRBV4-2 and TRBJ2-3; 8 bases line up with TRBD2. The V segment lost 1 base and the J segment 6 bases; nucleotides outside the gene matches: 3. The CDR3 has 14 residues. The V gene's germline CDR1 is LGHNA and CDR2 YNFKEQ. The CDR3 nucleotides are TGTGCCAGCAGCCAAGCGGTAGCGGGGGATACGCAGTATTTT. Translation gives CASSQAVAGDTQYF.

The chain combines TRBV10-3 with TRBJ2-5; 12 positions match TRBD1. The CDR3 is made up of 20 amino acids. The J segment lost 4 bases and the V segment lost 4 bases, leaving 19 bases of the junction unmatched. Germline V gene data show CDR1 as ENHRY and CDR2 as SYGVKD. DNA for the CDR3: TGTGCCATCAGTGTCGGGACAGGGGGCTTAAGAATCAGTTCCAGAGAGACCCAGTACTTC. Protein product: CAISVGTGGLRISSRETQYF.

The V call is TRBV28, the J call TRBJ2-3; 10 bases align to TRBD1. CDR1 and CDR2 (germline): MDHEN, SYDVKM. The trim removed 2 bases at V and 4 bases at J, leaving 15 bases unmatched. The CDR3 runs to 19 residues. CDR3 sequence: CASSLSGTGVWDLSDTQYF. CDR3 in DNA: TGTGCCAGCAGTTTAAGCGGGACAGGGGTTTGGGACCTTTCAGATACGCAGTATTTT.

This clone was seen a few times. The chain is built from TRBV6-2 or TRBV6-3 and TRBJ2-3; D unclear. Germline CDR1 is MNHEY and CDR2 is SVGEGT. This CDR3 spans 12 amino acids. Trimming cost V 2 bases and J 6 bases, with 6 bases left between them. CDR3 in DNA: TGTGCCAGCAGTTACGGTCGCGATACGCAGTATTTT. It encodes CASSYGRDTQYF.

The chain combines TRBV29-1 with TRBJ2-2, with D unclear. V was trimmed by 5 bases and J by 0 bases, leaving 10 bases between them. The germline V gene has CDR1 SQVTM and CDR2 ANQGSEA. The CDR3 is 14 residues long. The CDR3 sequence is CSVSRYSNTGELFF. The CDR3 nucleotides read TGCAGCGTTTCTAGATACTCGAACACCGGGGAGCTGTTTTTT.

The rearrangement links TRBV2 to TRBJ2-2, with 15 bases identical to TRBD2. CDR1 is SNHLY and CDR2 is FYNNEI in the germline V gene. This CDR3 has 16 residues. V dropped 6 bases and J dropped 5; count of bases not matched to a gene: 4. The CDR3 DNA sequence: TGTGCCAGCAGGGGACTAGCGGGGGGACCTACCGGGGAGCTGTTTTTT. Translating gives CASRGLAGGPTGELFF.

The CDR3 region has the DNA TGTGCCAGCAGTGAAACAACGTACAATGAGCAGTTCTTC. It is translated as CASSETTYNEQFF. The chain uses TRBV2 and TRBJ2-1; D is unresolved. Per the germline V gene, CDR1 is SNHLY and CDR2 is FYNNEI. The CDR3 has 13 amino acids. Trimming took 2 bases from V and 4 from J, leaving 6 bases between them.

The chain links TRBV7-2 to TRBJ1-2; possibly TRBD1 for D (5 bases). Trimming pared 4 bases from V and 1 base from J, leaving 10 bases between. Per germline, CDR1 SGHTA and CDR2 FQGNSA. The CDR3 extends over 14 amino acids. The CDR3 region is CASSSWDHNYGYTF. CDR3 DNA: TGTGCCAGCAGCTCTTGGGACCATAACTATGGCTACACCTTC.

The rearrangement joins TRBV28 to TRBJ1-5, with D tentatively TRBD1 (5 bases). Germline CDR1 and CDR2: MDHEN and SYDVKM. Trimming stripped 9 bases from V and 5 bases from J, with 14 bases between. This CDR3 is 13 amino acids long. In nucleotides, the CDR3 is TGTGCCAGTTCCCCGGGGGTCGATCAGCCCCAGCATTTT. Protein sequence: CASSPGVDQPQHF.

This chain uses TRBV3-1 (or the pseudogene TRBV3-2) with TRBJ2-1, with D hard to call. The CDR3 totals 12 residues. Germline V CDR1 and CDR2: LGHDT, YNNKEL (reference sequence). V lost 3 bases and J 7 bases, leaving 7 bases between the germline ends. The CDR3 DNA follows: TGTGCCAGCAGCCAGGGTTGGAATGAGCAGTTCTTC. This codes for CASSQGWNEQFF.

V and J are TRBV7-6 and TRBJ2-5; 7 nucleotides agree with TRBD1. Germline trimming cut 5 bases from V and 5 bases from J; bases unmatched to any gene: 8. Germline V gene data show CDR1 as SGHVS and CDR2 as FNYEAQ. The CDR3 contains 14 residues. In DNA form, the CDR3 reads TGTGCCAGCAGCCTGGGACAGAACGGGGAGACCCAGTACTTC. Its translation: CASSLGQNGETQYF.

The J gene is TRBJ1-5, the V gene TRBV24-1, with a tentative D call TRBD1 (5 bases). The V and J ends lost 5 bases and 6 bases respectively, with 10 bases between them. Germline V CDR1 and CDR2: KGHDR, SFDVKD. This CDR3 is 13 amino acids long. The CDR3 coding sequence is TGTGCCACCAGTGCTCGGGACTCTCAGCCCCAGCATTTT. It encodes CATSARDSQPQHF.

This clone was seen a single time. The V call is TRBV7-8, the J call TRBJ2-7, with a possible D match to TRBD1 (6 bases). CDR3 length: 15 residues. In germline, CDR1 is SGHVS, CDR2 FQNEAQ. Trimming removed 3 bases from V and 0 bases from J, with 12 bases in between. CDR3 residues: CASSLGRDTSYEQYV. The CDR3 nucleotides read TGTGCCAGCAGCTTGGGACGGGACACCTCCTACGAGCAGTACGTC.

The chain links TRBV7-2 to TRBJ2-5; 7 bases map to TRBD1. Germline CDR1 and CDR2: SGHTA and FQGNSA. The CDR3 runs 16 residues. V trimming: 6 bases; J trimming: 9 bases; junction bases outside the gene matches: 19. The CDR3 spells CASSLQFGQVTGAQYF. DNA of the CDR3: TGTGCCAGCAGTTTACAATTTGGACAGGTCACTGGGGCCCAGTACTTC.

The chain joins TRBV6-2 or TRBV6-3 to TRBJ1-2; the D is unclear. The ends were cut back, 2 bases at V and 8 bases at J, with 18 bases in the middle. From germline, CDR1 is MNHEY and CDR2 SVGEGT. This CDR3 has 15 amino acids. The CDR3 here is CASSYVPLGGGGYTF. The CDR3 coding sequence is TGTGCCAGCAGTTACGTGCCACTGGGAGGTGGAGGCTACACCTTC.

Here the CDR3 DNA reads TGTGCCAGCACCCAGGGGACAGCCAAAAACATTCAGTACTTC. It is translated as CASTQGTAKNIQYF. The V call is TRBV7-9, the J call TRBJ2-4; D is possibly TRBD1 (6 bases). From germline, CDR1 is SEHNR and CDR2 FQNEAQ (reference sequence). The CDR3 runs 14 residues. V was cut by 7 bases and J by 0 bases, with 10 bases left in between.

DNA for the CDR3: TGTGCCAGCAGTAATGGGGCCCTGAACACTGAAGCTTTCTTT. This sequence encodes CASSNGALNTEAFF. The chain couples TRBV2 to TRBJ1-1; possibly TRBD1 for D (5 bases). V lost 5 bases and J lost 0, with 10 bases in between. Germline values: CDR1 SNHLY, CDR2 FYNNEI. CDR3 length equals 14 residues. The variable domain in full, with the rest retrieved from reference TRBV2 and TRBJ1-1, is EPEVTQTPSHQVTQMGQEVILRCVPISNHLYFYWYRQILGQKVEFLVSFYNNEISEKSEIFDDQFSVERPDGSNFTLKIRSTKLEDSAMYFCASSNGALNTEAFFGQGTRLTVV.

The chain couples TRBV21-1 to TRBJ1-3; TRBD1 is taken as the D call from the table, unchecked against the DNA. TRBV21-1 is described as a pseudogene. This CDR3 comprises 15 residues. CDR3 sequence: CASSKEGTTRNTIYF. DNA of the CDR3: TGTGCCAGCAGCAAAGAGGGGACAACTAGAAACACCATATATTTT.